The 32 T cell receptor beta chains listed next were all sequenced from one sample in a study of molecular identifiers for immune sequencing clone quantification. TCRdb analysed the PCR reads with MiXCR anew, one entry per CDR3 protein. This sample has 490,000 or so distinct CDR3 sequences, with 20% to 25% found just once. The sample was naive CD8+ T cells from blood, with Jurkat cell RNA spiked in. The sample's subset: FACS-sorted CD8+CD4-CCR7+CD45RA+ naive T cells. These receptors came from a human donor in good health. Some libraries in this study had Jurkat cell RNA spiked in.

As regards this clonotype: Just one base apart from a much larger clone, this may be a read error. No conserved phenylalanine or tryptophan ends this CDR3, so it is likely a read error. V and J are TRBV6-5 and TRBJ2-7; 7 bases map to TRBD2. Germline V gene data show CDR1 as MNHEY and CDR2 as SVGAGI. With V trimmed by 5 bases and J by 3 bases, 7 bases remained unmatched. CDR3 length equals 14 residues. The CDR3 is CASSHAAGVYEQYL. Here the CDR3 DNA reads TGTGCCAGCAGTCACGCTGCGGGGGTCTACGAGCAGTACCTC.

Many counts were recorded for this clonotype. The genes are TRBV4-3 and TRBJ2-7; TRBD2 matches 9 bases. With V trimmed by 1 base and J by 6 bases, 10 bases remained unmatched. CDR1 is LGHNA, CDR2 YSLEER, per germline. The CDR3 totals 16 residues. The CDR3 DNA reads TGCGCCAGCAGCCAAGCCCCCGCCGGCGGGGGGGGCGAGCAGTACTTC. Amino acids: CASSQAPAGGGGEQYF.

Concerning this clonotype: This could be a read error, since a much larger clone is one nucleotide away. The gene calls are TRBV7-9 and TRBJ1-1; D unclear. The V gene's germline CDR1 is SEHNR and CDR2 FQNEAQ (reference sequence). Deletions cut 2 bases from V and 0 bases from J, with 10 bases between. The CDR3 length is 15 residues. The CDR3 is CASSLLDEMNTEAFF. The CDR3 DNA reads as TGTGCCAGCAGCTTACTCGATGAGATGAACACTGAAGCTTTCTTT.

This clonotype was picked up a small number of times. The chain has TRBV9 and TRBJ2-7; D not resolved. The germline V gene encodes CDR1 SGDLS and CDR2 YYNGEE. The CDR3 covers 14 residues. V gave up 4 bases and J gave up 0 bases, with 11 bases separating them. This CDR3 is CASSPDSLSYEQYF. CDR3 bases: TGTGCCAGCAGCCCTGACTCGCTCTCCTACGAGCAGTACTTC.

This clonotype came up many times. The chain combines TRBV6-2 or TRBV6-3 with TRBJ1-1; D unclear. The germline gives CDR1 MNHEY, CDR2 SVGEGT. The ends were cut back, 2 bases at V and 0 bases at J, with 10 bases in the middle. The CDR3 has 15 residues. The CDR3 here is CASSYADHMNTEAFF. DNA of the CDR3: TGTGCCAGCAGTTACGCCGACCACATGAACACTGAAGCTTTCTTT.

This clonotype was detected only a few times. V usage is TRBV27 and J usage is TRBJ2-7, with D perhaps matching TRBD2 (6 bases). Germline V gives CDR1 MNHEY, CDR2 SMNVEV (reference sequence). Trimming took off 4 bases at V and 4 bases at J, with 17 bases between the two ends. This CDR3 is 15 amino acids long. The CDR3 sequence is CASSYRDPEGYEQYF. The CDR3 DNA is TGTGCCAGCAGTTACCGGGACCCGGAGGGATACGAGCAGTACTTC.

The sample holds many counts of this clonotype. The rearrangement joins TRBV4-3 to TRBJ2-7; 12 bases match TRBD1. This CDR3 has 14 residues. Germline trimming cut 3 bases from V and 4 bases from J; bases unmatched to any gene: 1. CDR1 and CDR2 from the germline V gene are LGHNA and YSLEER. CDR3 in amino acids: CASSQGQGAYEQYF. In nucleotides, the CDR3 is TGCGCCAGCAGCCAGGGACAGGGGGCTTACGAGCAGTACTTC.

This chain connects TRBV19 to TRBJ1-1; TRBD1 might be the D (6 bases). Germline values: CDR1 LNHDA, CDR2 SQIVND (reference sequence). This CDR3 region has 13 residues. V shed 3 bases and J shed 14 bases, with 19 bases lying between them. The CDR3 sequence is CASSMGRGSLDFF. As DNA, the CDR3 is TGTGCCAGTAGTATGGGCAGGGGATCTTTGGACTTCTTT.

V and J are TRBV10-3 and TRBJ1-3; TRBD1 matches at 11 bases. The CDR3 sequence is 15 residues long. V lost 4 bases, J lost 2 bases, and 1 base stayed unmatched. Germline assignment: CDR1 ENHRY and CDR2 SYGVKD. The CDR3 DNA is TGTGCCATCAGTGGGACAGGGGGCACTGGAAACACCATATATTTT. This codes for CAISGTGGTGNTIYF.

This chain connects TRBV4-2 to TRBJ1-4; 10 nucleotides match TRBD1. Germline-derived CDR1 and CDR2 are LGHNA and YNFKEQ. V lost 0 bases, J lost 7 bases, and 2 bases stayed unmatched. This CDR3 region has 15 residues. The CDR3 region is CASSQDRDRGEKLFF. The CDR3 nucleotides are TGTGCCAGCAGCCAAGATCGGGACAGGGGTGAAAAACTGTTTTTT.

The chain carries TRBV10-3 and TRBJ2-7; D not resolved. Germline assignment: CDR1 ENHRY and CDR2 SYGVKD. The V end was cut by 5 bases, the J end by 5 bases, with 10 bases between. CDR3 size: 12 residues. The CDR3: CAISRDGNEQYF. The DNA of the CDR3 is TGTGCCATCAGTAGAGATGGGAACGAGCAGTACTTC.

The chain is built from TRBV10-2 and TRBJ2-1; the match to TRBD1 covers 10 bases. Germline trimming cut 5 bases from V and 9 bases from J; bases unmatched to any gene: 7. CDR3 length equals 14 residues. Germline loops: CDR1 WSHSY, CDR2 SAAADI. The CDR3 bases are TGCGCCAGCAGTTGGACAGGGGGTCAGGGTGAGCAGTTCTTC. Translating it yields CASSWTGGQGEQFF.

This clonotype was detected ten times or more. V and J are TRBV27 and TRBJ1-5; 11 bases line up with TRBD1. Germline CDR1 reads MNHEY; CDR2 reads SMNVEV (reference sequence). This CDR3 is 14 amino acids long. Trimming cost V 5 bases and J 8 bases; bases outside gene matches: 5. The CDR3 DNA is TGTGCCAGCAGTCCGGGGACAGGGGGGGAGCCCCAGCATTTT. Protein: CASSPGTGGEPQHF.

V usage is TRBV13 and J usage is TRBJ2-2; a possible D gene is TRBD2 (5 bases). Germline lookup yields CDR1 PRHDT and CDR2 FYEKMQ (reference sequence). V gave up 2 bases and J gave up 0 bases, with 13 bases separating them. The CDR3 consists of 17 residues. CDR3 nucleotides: TGTGCCAGCAGCTTAAGTCTAGCTCACGCGAACACCGGGGAGCTGTTTTTT. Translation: CASSLSLAHANTGELFF.

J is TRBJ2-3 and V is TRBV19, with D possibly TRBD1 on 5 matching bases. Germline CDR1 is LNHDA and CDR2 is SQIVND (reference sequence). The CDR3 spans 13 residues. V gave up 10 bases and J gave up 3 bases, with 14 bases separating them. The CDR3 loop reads CATWGRATDTQYF. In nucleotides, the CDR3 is TGTGCCACCTGGGGCAGGGCGACAGATACGCAGTATTTT.

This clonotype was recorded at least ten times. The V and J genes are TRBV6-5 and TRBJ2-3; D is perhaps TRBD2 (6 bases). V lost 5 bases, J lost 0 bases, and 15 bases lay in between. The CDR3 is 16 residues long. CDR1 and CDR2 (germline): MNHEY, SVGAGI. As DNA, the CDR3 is TGTGCCAGCAGTCCGGGCCGACTAGGTAGCACAGATACGCAGTATTTT. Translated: CASSPGRLGSTDTQYF.

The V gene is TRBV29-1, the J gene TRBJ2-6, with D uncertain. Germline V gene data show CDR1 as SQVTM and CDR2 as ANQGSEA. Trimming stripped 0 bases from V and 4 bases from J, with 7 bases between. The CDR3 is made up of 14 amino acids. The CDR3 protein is CSVEEGSGANVLTF. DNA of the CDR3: TGCAGCGTTGAAGAGGGGTCCGGGGCCAACGTCCTGACTTTC.

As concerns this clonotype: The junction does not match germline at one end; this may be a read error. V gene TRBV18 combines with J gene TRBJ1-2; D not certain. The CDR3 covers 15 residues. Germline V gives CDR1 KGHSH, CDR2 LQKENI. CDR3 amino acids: CASSPWTTTTYSYTF. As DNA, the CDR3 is TGTGCCAGCTCCCCCTGGACGACTACAACCTATAGCTACACCTTC.

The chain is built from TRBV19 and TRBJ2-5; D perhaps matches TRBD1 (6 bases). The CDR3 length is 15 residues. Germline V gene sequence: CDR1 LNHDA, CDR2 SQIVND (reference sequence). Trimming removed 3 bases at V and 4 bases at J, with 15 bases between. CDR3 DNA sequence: TGTGCCAGTAGTATGCACCAGGGGATACCAGAGACCCAGTACTTC. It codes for CASSMHQGIPETQYF.

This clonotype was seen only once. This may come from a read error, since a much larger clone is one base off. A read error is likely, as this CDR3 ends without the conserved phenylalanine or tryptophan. In DNA form, the CDR3 reads TGTGCCAGCAGTTACGAAGGGCCGCAGTACCTC. This translates into CASSYEGPQYL. The rearrangement links TRBV7-9 to TRBJ2-7; D is unresolved. Trimming removed 6 bases at V and 9 bases at J, with 12 bases between. This CDR3 has 11 amino acids. The germline V gene encodes CDR1 SEHNR and CDR2 FQNEAQ (reference sequence).

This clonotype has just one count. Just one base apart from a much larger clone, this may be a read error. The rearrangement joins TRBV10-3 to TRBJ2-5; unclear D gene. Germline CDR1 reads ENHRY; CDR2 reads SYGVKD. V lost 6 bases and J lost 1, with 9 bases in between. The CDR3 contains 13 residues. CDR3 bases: TGTGCCATCAGGGTAGTCAGCCAAGAGACCCAGTACTTC. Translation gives CAIRVVSQETQYF.

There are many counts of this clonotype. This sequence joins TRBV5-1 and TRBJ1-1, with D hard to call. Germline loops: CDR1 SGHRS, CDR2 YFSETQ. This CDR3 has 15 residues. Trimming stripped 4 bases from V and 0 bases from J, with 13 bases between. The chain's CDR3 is CASSMTAPLNTEAFF. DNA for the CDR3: TGCGCCAGCAGCATGACCGCTCCGTTGAACACTGAAGCTTTCTTT.

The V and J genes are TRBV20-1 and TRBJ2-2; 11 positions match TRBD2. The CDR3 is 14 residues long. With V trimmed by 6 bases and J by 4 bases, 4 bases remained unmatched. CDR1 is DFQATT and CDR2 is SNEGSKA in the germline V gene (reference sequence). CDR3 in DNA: TGCAGTGCCCTTAGCGGGAGGGGCACCGGGGAGCTGTTTTTT. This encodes CSALSGRGTGELFF.

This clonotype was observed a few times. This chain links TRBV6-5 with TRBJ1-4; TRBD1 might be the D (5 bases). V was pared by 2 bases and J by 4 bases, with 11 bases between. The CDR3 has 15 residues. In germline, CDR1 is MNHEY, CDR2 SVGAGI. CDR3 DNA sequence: TGTGCCAGCAGTTACGACAGATACTTTAATGAAAAACTGTTTTTT. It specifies CASSYDRYFNEKLFF.

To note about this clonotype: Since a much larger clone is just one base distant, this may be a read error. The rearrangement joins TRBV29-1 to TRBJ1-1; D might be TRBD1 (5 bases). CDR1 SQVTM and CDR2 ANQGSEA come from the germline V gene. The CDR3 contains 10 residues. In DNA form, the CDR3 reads TGCGGCGGCGACAGCACTGAAGCTTTCTTT. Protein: CGGDSTEAFF.

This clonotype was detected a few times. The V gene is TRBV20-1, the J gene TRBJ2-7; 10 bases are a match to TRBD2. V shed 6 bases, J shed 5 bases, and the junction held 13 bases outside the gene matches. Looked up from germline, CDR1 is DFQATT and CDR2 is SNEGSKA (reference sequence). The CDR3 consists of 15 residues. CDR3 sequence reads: CSARNLAGGDHEQYF. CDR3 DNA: TGCAGTGCCCGGAACTTAGCGGGGGGCGACCACGAGCAGTACTTC.

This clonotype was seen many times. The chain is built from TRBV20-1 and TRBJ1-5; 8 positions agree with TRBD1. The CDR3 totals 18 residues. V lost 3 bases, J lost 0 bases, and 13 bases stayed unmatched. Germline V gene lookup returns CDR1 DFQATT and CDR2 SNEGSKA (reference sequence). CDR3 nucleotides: TGCAGTGCTAGGTTGGGACAGGAGCAACCATATAGCAATCAGCCCCAGCATTTT. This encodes CSARLGQEQPYSNQPQHF.

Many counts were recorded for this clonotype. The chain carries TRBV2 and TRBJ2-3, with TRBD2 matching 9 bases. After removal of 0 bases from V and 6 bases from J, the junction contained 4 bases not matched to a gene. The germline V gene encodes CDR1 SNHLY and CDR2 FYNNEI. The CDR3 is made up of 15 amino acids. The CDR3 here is CASSEASGGYDTQYF. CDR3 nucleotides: TGTGCCAGCAGTGAAGCTAGCGGGGGTTACGATACGCAGTATTTT.

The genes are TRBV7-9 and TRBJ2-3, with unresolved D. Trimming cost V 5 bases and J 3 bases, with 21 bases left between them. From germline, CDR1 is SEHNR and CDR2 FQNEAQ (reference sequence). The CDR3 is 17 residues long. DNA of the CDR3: TGTGCCAGCAGCCTACTTCGAGGTTACGTGACGACAGATACGCAGTATTTT. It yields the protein CASSLLRGYVTTDTQYF.

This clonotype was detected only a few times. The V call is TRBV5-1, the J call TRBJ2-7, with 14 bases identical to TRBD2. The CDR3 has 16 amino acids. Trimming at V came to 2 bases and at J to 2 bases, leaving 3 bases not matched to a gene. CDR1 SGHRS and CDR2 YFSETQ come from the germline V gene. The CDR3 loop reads CASSFGLAGGTYEQYF. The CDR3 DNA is TGCGCCAGCAGCTTTGGACTAGCGGGAGGTACCTACGAGCAGTACTTC. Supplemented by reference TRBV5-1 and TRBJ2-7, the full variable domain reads KAGVTQTPRYLIKTRGQQVTLSCSPISGHRSVSWYQQTPGQGLQFLFEYFSETQRNKGNFPGRFSGRQFSNSRSEMNVSTLELGDSALYLCASSFGLAGGTYEQYFGPGTRLTVT.

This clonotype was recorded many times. CDR3 amino acids: CSVEDREVNYGYTF. The CDR3 DNA reads as TGCAGCGTTGAAGATCGAGAGGTTAACTATGGCTACACCTTC. The V call is TRBV29-1, the J call TRBJ1-2; D gene ambiguous. CDR1 SQVTM and CDR2 ANQGSEA come from the germline V gene. The CDR3 sequence is 14 residues long. The V and J ends lost 0 bases and 1 base respectively, with 9 bases between them.

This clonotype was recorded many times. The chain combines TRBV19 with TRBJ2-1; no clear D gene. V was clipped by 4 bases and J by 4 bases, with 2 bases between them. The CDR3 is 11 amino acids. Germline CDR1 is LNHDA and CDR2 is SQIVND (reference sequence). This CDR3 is CASSKYNEQFF. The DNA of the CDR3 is TGTGCCAGTAGTAAGTACAATGAGCAGTTCTTC.